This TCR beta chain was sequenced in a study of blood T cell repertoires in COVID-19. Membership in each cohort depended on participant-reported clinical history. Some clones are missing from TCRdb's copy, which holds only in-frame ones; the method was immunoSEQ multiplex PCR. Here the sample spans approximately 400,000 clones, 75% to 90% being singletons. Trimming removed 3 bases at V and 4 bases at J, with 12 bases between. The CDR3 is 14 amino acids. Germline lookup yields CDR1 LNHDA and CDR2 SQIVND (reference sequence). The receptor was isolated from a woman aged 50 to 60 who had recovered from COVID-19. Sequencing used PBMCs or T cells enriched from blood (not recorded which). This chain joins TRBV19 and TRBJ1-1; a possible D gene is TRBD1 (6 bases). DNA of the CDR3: TGTGCCAGTAGTATGGGGCAGGGGAGCACTGAAGCTTTCTTT. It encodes CASSMGQGSTEAFF.